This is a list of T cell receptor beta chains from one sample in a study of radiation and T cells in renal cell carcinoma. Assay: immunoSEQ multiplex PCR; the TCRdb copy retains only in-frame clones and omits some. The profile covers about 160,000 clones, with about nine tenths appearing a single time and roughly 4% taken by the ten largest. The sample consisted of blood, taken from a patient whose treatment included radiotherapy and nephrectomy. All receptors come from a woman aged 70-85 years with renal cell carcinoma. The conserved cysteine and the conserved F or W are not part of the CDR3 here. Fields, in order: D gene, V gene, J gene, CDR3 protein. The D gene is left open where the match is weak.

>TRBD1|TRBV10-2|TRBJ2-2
ASSETGGGSGELF
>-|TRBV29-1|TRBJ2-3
SVQSTRDTDTQY
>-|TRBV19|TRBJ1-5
ASKFSGGSNQPQH
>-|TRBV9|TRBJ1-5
ASSVGEGRSQPQH
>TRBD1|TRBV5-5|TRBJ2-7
ASSTSTDRQYEQY
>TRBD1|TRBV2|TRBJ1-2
ASSRDRGREYGYT
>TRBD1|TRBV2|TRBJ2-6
ASSEAMTGGGSGANVLT
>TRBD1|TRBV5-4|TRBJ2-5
ASSLTGVRETQY
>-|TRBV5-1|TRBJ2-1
ASSLGLRGVDNEQF
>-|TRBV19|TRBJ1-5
ASSDSRGIQPQH
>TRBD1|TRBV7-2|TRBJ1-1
ASRPGQFGSYTEAF
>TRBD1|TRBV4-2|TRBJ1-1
ASSHGQGAEAF
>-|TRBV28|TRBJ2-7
ASSSDYEQY
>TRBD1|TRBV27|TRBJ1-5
ASRTGVQPQH
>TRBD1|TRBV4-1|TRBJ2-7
ASSPSGSWDRGAYEQY
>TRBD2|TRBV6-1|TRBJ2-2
ASSERGGRLTGELF
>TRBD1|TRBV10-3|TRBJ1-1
AIRPTTGTGTEAF
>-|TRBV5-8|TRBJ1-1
ASSWGRNTEAF
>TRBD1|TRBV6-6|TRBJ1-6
AGTDRESSPLH
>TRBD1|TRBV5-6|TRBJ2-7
ASSRARTGRERYEQY
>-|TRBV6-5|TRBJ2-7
ASSYSEAYEQY